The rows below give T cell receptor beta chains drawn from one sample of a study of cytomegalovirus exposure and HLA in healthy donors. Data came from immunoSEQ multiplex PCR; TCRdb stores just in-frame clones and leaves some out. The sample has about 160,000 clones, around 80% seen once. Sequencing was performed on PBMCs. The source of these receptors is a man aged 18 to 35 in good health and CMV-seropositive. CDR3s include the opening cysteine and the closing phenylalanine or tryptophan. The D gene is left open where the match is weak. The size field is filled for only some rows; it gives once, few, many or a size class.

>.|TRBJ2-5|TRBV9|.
CASSVGVSDRQETQYF
TGTGCCAGCAGCGTAGGGGTCTCAGACAGACAAGAGACCCAGTACTTC
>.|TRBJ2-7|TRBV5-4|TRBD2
CASSLAGGTSGSYEQYF
TGTGCCAGCAGCTTGGCCGGGGGGACTAGCGGGAGTTACGAGCAGTACTTC
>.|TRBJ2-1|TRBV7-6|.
CASSLNRNNEQFF
TGTGCCAGCAGCTTAAACAGAAACAATGAGCAGTTCTTC
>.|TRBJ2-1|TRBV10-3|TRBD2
CAIRGGGSNNEQFF
TGTGCCATCAGGGGCGGGGGGTCAAACAATGAACAGTTCTTC
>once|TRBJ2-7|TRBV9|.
CASSRGAGTTYEQYF
TGTGCCAGCAGCCGGGGGGCAGGGACTACTTACGAGCAGTACTTC
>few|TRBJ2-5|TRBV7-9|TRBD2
CASSLALGLAGGQETQYF
TGTGCCAGCAGCTTAGCCTTGGGACTAGCGGGAGGACAAGAGACCCAGTACTTC
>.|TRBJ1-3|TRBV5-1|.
CASSLEGPGNTIYF
TGCGCCAGCAGCTTGGAGGGGCCTGGAAACACCATATATTTT
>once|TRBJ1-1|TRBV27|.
CASSLLAGVNTEAFF
TGTGCCAGCAGTTTACTAGCAGGGGTGAACACTGAAGCTTTCTTT
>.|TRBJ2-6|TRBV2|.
CASSGDRETGANVLTF
TGTGCCAGCAGTGGTGACAGAGAAACTGGGGCCAACGTCCTGACTTTC
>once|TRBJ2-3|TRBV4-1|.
CASSQDFYTDTQYF
TGCGCCAGCAGCCAAGACTTCTACACAGATACGCAGTATTTT
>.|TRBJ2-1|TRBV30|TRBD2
CAWSPSGNEQFF
TGTGCCTGGAGTCCTAGCGGGAATGAGCAGTTCTTC
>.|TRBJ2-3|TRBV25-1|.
CASSEYLGGEGDTQYF
TGTGCCAGCAGTGAATATCTGGGCGGGGAAGGAGATACGCAGTATTTT
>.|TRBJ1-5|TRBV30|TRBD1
CAWSTGNNQPQHF
TGTGCCTGGTCGACAGGGAACAATCAGCCCCAGCATTTT
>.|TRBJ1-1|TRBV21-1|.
CASSRDSLGTEAFF
TGTGCCAGCAGCAGGGACTCTTTGGGGACTGAAGCTTTCTTT
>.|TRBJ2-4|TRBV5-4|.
CASSLVGDFDIQYF
TGTGCCAGCAGCTTGGTCGGGGATTTCGACATTCAGTACTTC
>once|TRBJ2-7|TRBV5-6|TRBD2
CASSVSGRPSYEQYF
TGTGCCAGCAGCGTTAGCGGGAGGCCCTCCTACGAGCAGTACTTC
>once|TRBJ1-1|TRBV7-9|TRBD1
CASSLARGHTEAFF
TGTGCCAGCAGCTTAGCCAGGGGGCACACTGAAGCTTTCTTT
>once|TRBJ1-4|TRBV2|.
CARGAGIRNNEKLFF
TGTGCCAGAGGGGCAGGTATACGGAATAATGAAAAACTGTTTTTT
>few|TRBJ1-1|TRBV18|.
CASSPPGRVMGTEAFF
TGTGCCAGCTCACCACCGGGGAGGGTAATGGGCACTGAAGCTTTCTTT
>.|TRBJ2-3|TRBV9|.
CASTLEAHTDTQYF
TGTGCCAGCACTTTAGAGGCCCACACAGATACGCAGTATTTT
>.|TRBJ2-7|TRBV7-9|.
CASSRDRPSTYEQYF
TGTGCCAGCAGCCGAGACAGGCCTTCTACCTACGAGCAGTACTTC
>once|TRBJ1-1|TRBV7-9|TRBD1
CASSLGQGDITTGAFF
TGTGCCAGCAGCTTAGGACAGGGCGACATCACCACGGGGGCTTTCTTT
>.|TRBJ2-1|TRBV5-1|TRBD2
CASSLARTSTHNEQFF
TGCGCCAGCAGCTTGGCTAGGACTAGCACCCACAATGAGCAGTTCTTC
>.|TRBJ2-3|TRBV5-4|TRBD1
CATRIDRGTDTQYF
TGTGCCACACGAATCGACAGGGGCACAGATACGCAGTATTTT
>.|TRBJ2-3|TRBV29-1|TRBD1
CSVPDREKDTQYF
TGCAGCGTTCCGGACAGGGAGAAGGATACGCAGTATTTT
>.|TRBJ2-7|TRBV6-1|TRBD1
CASRIGQGTPYEQYF
TGTGCCAGCAGGATCGGACAGGGTACCCCCTACGAGCAGTACTTC
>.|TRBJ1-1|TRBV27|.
CASSFAPRGNTEAFF
TGTGCCAGCAGTTTCGCCCCAAGGGGGAACACTGAAGCTTTCTTT
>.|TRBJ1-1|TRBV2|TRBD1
CASRRGQGNTEAFF
TGTGCCAGCAGGAGAGGACAGGGGAACACTGAAGCTTTCTTT
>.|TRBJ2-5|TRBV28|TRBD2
CASRGLGGTQYF
TGTGCCAGCAGGGGACTAGGGGGGACCCAGTACTTC
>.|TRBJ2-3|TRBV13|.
CAGSLGRKATDTQYF
TGTGCCGGCAGCTTAGGCCGGAAAGCGACGGATACGCAGTATTTT
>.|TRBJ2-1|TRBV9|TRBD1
CASGLADRGRYEQFF
TGTGCCAGCGGGTTGGCGGACAGGGGGCGTTATGAGCAGTTCTTC
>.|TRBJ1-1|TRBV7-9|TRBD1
CASSLDRANTEAFF
TGTGCCAGCAGCTTGGACAGGGCGAACACTGAAGCTTTCTTT
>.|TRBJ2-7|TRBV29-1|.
CSVDLPPDSLYEQYF
TGCAGCGTTGACCTCCCCCCGGACAGCTTGTACGAGCAGTACTTC
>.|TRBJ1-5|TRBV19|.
CASSIVRGPNQPQHF
TGTGCCAGTAGTATAGTAAGGGGCCCCAATCAGCCCCAGCATTTT
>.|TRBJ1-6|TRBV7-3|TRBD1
CASSFGTADSPLHF
TGTGCCAGCAGCTTCGGGACAGCGGATTCACCCCTCCACTTT
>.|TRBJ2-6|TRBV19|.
CASSIMVAGANGLTF
TGTGCCAGTAGTATTATGGTTGCTGGGGCCAACGGCCTGACTTTC
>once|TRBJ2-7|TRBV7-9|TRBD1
CASSLEGGSIFYEQYF
TGTGCCAGCAGCTTAGAAGGGGGCTCGATATTCTACGAGCAGTACTTC
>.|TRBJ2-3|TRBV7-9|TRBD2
CATDHSGSTDTQYF
TGTGCCACAGATCATAGCGGGAGCACAGATACGCAGTATTTT
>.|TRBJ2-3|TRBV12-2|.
CASRLVYFPSGDSDTQYF
TGTGCAAGTCGCTTAGTATATTTTCCTAGCGGGGACTCAGATACGCAGTATTTT
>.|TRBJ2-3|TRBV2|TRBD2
CASSEGLAGRDTQYF
TGTGCCAGCAGTGAAGGTCTAGCGGGAAGAGATACGCAGTATTTT
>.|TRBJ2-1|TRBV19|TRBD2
CASSIYLAGGPNEQFF
TGTGCCAGTAGTATATACCTAGCGGGAGGGCCGAATGAGCAGTTCTTC
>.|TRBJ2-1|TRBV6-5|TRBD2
CASRELAGVDEQFF
TGTGCCAGCCGGGAGTTGGCGGGAGTGGATGAGCAGTTCTTC
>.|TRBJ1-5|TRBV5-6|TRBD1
CASSGGTGRLSGNQPQHF
TGTGCCAGCAGCGGCGGGACAGGGAGGCTGAGTGGCAATCAGCCCCAGCATTTT
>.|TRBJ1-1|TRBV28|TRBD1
CASSAGQGVSTEAFF
TGTGCCAGCAGTGCGGGACAGGGGGTGAGCACTGAAGCTTTCTTT
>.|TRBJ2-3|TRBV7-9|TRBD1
CASSAKDRGCLYF
TGTGCCAGCAGCGCGAAGGACAGGGGTTGTTTGTATTTT
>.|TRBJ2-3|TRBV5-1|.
CASSLGQGDTQYF
TGCGCCAGCAGCTTGGGGCAGGGGGATACGCAGTATTTT
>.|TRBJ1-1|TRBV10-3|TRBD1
CAISESGQGNTEAFF
TGTGCCATCAGTGAGTCGGGACAGGGAAACACTGAAGCTTTCTTT
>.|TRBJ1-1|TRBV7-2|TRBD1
CASSVIDRGRLNTEAFF
TGTGCCAGCAGCGTTATCGACAGGGGGCGGTTGAACACTGAAGCTTTCTTT